These 14 T cell receptor beta chains were all obtained from the same sample, sequenced in a study of a mutant IDH1 vaccine in newly diagnosed glioma. Only in-frame clones appear in the TCRdb table, and some are missing; sequencing was by immunoSEQ multiplex PCR. The table has 45,000 to 65,000 clones, less than 65% seen once. Described time point: week 47, end of study. Every vaccine dose comprised 300 ug of mutant IDH1 20-mer peptide plus topical imiquimod. The antigens of these receptors remain unknown. Sequenced material: peripheral blood mononuclear cells (PBMCs), taken from a glioma patient whose treatment included an IDH1 peptide vaccine. These receptors were taken from a man in his forties with glioma. Some clones in this sample may be carry-over from other donors' samples.

The chain carries TRBV7-8 and TRBJ2-7, with D possibly matching TRBD2 (6 bases). Trimming left V 5 bases short and J 7 bases short, with 18 bases between. Germline CDR1 is SGHVS and CDR2 is FQNEAQ. This CDR3 contains 14 residues. The CDR3 loop is CASSATDGGFEQYF. Here the CDR3 DNA reads TGTGCCAGCAGCGCGACGGACGGGGGTTTTGAGCAGTACTTC. Variable domain in full (rest from reference TRBV7-8 and TRBJ2-7): GAGVSQSPRYKVAKRGQDVALRCDPISGHVSLFWYQQALGQGPEFLTYFQNEAQLDKSGLPSDRFFAERPEGSVSTLKIQRTQQEDSAVYLCASSATDGGFEQYFGPGTRLTVT.

This chain links TRBV6-1 with TRBJ2-7, with a weak D call TRBD2 (7 bases). V was shortened by 7 bases and J by 5 bases, with 18 bases between the two germline ends. The CDR3 has 14 residues. Germline lookup yields CDR1 MNHNS and CDR2 SASEGT. This CDR3 is CASKGNLGGDEQYF. CDR3 sequence (DNA): TGTGCCAGCAAAGGCAATTTAGGGGGGGACGAGCAGTACTTC.

The sample holds a few counts of this clone. This chain links TRBV4-1 with TRBJ1-2; D is possibly TRBD1 (5 bases). V lost 3 bases to trimming and J lost 3 bases, with 14 bases between them. The CDR3 extends over 15 amino acids. Germline V gene data show CDR1 as MGHRA and CDR2 as YSYEKL. The CDR3 is CASSQDARGDYGYTF. In DNA form, the CDR3 reads TGCGCCAGCAGCCAGGATGCTCGGGGGGACTATGGCTACACCTTC.

This clone was seen a handful of times. The chain links TRBV11-1 to TRBJ2-7; TRBD1 might be the D (5 bases). The V and J ends lost 1 base and 2 bases respectively, with 9 bases between them. The CDR3 extends over 14 amino acids. CDR1 SGHAT and CDR2 FQDESV come from the germline V gene (reference sequence). CDR3 nucleotides: TGTGCCAGCAGCTTAGTAGGGGCTACCTACGAGCAGTACTTC. Translated, it gives CASSLVGATYEQYF.

The chain couples TRBV6-1 to TRBJ2-7, with 9 bases aligning to TRBD1. CDR3 length equals 14 residues. CDR1 is MNHNS and CDR2 is SASEGT in the germline V gene. Losses at the gene ends were 7 bases for V and 6 bases for J; bases not matched to a gene: 10. The CDR3 DNA follows: TGTGCCAGCACTACCGGACAGGGGATTCGCGAGCAGTACTTC. Its translation is CASTTGQGIREQYF.

J is TRBJ2-3 and V is TRBV6-4; 8 nucleotides agree with TRBD2. This CDR3 is 13 amino acids long. Germline V gene sequence: CDR1 MRHNA, CDR2 SNTAGT. Losses at the gene ends were 8 bases for V and 4 bases for J; bases not matched to a gene: 5. CDR3 in DNA: TGTGCCAGCCGGGAGGGACGCCCAGATACGCAGTATTTT. Protein: CASREGRPDTQYF.

This clone was seen more than once but under ten times. The chain is built from TRBV10-3 and TRBJ2-5; 11 nucleotides align to TRBD1. The ends lost 6 bases at V and 5 bases at J; junction bases unmatched: 8. The CDR3 runs 15 residues. Germline V lookup: CDR1 ENHRY, CDR2 SYGVKD. CDR3 sequence (DNA): TGTGCCATCAGGCCAGGGACAGGGGGTTGGGAGACCCAGTACTTC. This codes for CAIRPGTGGWETQYF.

The DNA for the CDR3 is TGCGCCAGCACAACAGGGAACACTGAAGCTTTCTTT. Protein: CASTTGNTEAFF. This chain links TRBV4-1 with TRBJ1-1; a possible D gene is TRBD1 (5 bases). Germline CDR1 is MGHRA and CDR2 is YSYEKL. With 7 bases removed from V and 1 base from J, the gap between germline ends came to 7 bases. The CDR3 contains 12 residues.

This chain uses TRBV30 with TRBJ2-1; no clear D. Germline CDR1 GTSNPN, CDR2 SVGIG (reference sequence). With 0 bases removed from V and 13 bases from J, the gap between germline ends came to 13 bases. This CDR3 has 12 amino acids. The CDR3, as DNA: TGTGCCTGGAGTGTCCCGGACGGGCCACAGTTCTTC. This translates into CAWSVPDGPQFF.

The chain joins TRBV9 to TRBJ1-1; possible D gene TRBD1, 5 bases. The length of the CDR3 is 13 residues. V was cut by 4 bases and J by 3 bases, with 10 bases left in between. The germline CDR1 and CDR2 sequences are SGDLS and YYNGEE. CDR3 DNA: TGTGCCAGCAGCCCCTCAGGGTACACTGAAGCTTTCTTT. Translating gives CASSPSGYTEAFF.

The chain has TRBV19 and TRBJ1-5; no definite D call. The CDR3 has 15 amino acids. The germline CDR1 and CDR2 sequences are LNHDA and SQIVND (reference sequence). The V end lost 4 bases, the J end lost 1 base, and 11 bases lay between the germline ends. For the CDR3, the DNA is TGTGCCAGTAGTACGAACGGCGGCAGCAATCAGCCCCAGCATTTT. This codes for CASSTNGGSNQPQHF.

This clone was detected once. The genes are TRBV11-2 and TRBJ2-5, with TRBD2 as a possible D gene (5 bases). Germline loops: CDR1 SGHAT, CDR2 FQNNGV. V shed 3 bases and J shed 1 base, with 6 bases lying between them. The CDR3 runs to 13 residues. The CDR3 sequence is CASSLGAQETQYF. In DNA, the CDR3 is TGTGCCAGCAGCTTGGGAGCCCAAGAGACCCAGTACTTC.

The chain couples TRBV6-5 to TRBJ1-2; maybe TRBD1 (6 bases). The CDR3 contains 15 residues. CDR1 MNHEY and CDR2 SVGAGI come from the germline V gene. V lost 0 bases and J lost 7, with 15 bases in between. CDR3 DNA sequence: TGTGCCAGCAGTTACTCGAACAGGGTTGCATCTGGCTACACCTTC. This gives the protein CASSYSNRVASGYTF.

The CDR3 nucleotides are TGCGCCAGCAGCCAACCTCGGGGTTACACTGAAGCTTTCTTT. It specifies CASSQPRGYTEAFF. V usage is TRBV4-1 and J usage is TRBJ1-1; D gene uncertain. Per germline, CDR1 MGHRA and CDR2 YSYEKL. V was pared by 2 bases and J by 3 bases, with 10 bases between. There are 14 residues in the CDR3.